This is a list of T cell receptor beta chains from one sample in a study of blood T cell repertoires in COVID-19. The repertoire was sequenced with immunoSEQ multiplex PCR; TCRdb's copy has only in-frame clones and lacks some. This sample yields more than 50,000 clones, of which approximately 87% are seen a single time; under 4.5% belongs to the top ten. Sample: peripheral blood. Source of these receptors: a human donor in a cohort sampled during active COVID-19. The CDR3 runs from the conserved cysteine through the conserved F or W. The order of the fields is V gene, D gene, clone size, J gene, CDR3 DNA, CDR3 protein. D genes are given only for firm matches. For some rows the clone size is stated as once, few or many, or as a class when expanded; others skip it.

v_gene: TRBV7-2; d_gene: NA; abundance: NA; j_gene: TRBJ2-5; CDR3nt: TGTGCCAGCAGCCGGGGACACCTTGAAGAGACCCAGTACTTC; CDR3aa: CASSRGHLEETQYF
v_gene: TRBV11-2; d_gene: TRBD1; abundance: NA; j_gene: TRBJ2-2; CDR3nt: TGTGCCAGCAGCCTCGAGGGGGCGTGGGGGGAGCTGTTTTTT; CDR3aa: CASSLEGAWGELFF
v_gene: TRBV2; d_gene: TRBD2; abundance: NA; j_gene: TRBJ2-1; CDR3nt: TGTGCCAGCAGCTATAGCGGGGGGTACAATGAGCAGTTCTTC; CDR3aa: CASSYSGGYNEQFF
v_gene: TRBV7-6; d_gene: NA; abundance: once; j_gene: TRBJ2-5; CDR3nt: TGTGCCAGCAGCTACGCACAGGGTCTAAGGGAGACCCAGTACTTC; CDR3aa: CASSYAQGLRETQYF
v_gene: TRBV6-2/TRBV6-3; d_gene: TRBD2; abundance: NA; j_gene: TRBJ2-3; CDR3nt: TGTGCCAGCAGTTACCCCCTAGCGGGACCCACAGATACGCAGTATTTT; CDR3aa: CASSYPLAGPTDTQYF
v_gene: TRBV10-3; d_gene: NA; abundance: NA; j_gene: TRBJ2-5; CDR3nt: TGTGCCATCAGTGAGGCACTAGCTTACGAGACCCAGTACTTC; CDR3aa: CAISEALAYETQYF
v_gene: TRBV7-9; d_gene: TRBD1; abundance: NA; j_gene: TRBJ1-1; CDR3nt: TGTGCCAGCAGCTTAGCGCGCTTTTGGACAGGGAGGACTGAAGCTTTCTTT; CDR3aa: CASSLARFWTGRTEAFF
v_gene: TRBV15; d_gene: NA; abundance: NA; j_gene: TRBJ1-1; CDR3nt: TGTGCCACCAGCAGAGCCTTGACAGAGCTGAACACTGAAGCTTTCTTT; CDR3aa: CATSRALTELNTEAFF
v_gene: TRBV9; d_gene: NA; abundance: NA; j_gene: TRBJ1-1; CDR3nt: TGTGCCAGCAGCGTAAGCGGAGATAACACTGAAGCTTTCTTT; CDR3aa: CASSVSGDNTEAFF
v_gene: TRBV19; d_gene: NA; abundance: NA; j_gene: TRBJ1-1; CDR3nt: TGTGCCAGTAGTCTCGGTACCCCGGGGGAAGCTTTCTTT; CDR3aa: CASSLGTPGEAFF
v_gene: TRBV5-5; d_gene: TRBD2; abundance: once; j_gene: TRBJ2-7; CDR3nt: TGTGCCAGCAGCTTCGGGACTAGCGGCTACTACGAGCAGTACTTC; CDR3aa: CASSFGTSGYYEQYF
v_gene: TRBV2; d_gene: NA; abundance: NA; j_gene: TRBJ1-1; CDR3nt: TGTGCCAGCAGCGTGAGACATCACACAGAAGCTTTCTTT; CDR3aa: CASSVRHHTEAFF
v_gene: TRBV6-5; d_gene: NA; abundance: NA; j_gene: TRBJ1-1; CDR3nt: TGTGCCCAGGAGGGGCGCGGGCGCCCTAACACTGAAGCTTTCTTT; CDR3aa: CAQEGRGRPNTEAFF
v_gene: TRBV7-6; d_gene: TRBD1; abundance: NA; j_gene: TRBJ1-1; CDR3nt: TGTGCCAGCAGCCCCTATGGACAGGGCGGGAACACTGAAGCTTTCTTT; CDR3aa: CASSPYGQGGNTEAFF
v_gene: TRBV9; d_gene: TRBD1; abundance: few; j_gene: TRBJ2-7; CDR3nt: TGTGCCAGCAGCCTCGGACAGGTCTCCTACGAGCAGTACTTC; CDR3aa: CASSLGQVSYEQYF
v_gene: TRBV6-2/TRBV6-3; d_gene: TRBD1; abundance: NA; j_gene: TRBJ2-7; CDR3nt: TGTGCCAGCAGTTACCTCGCGGACAGGCTGTACGAGCAGTACTTC; CDR3aa: CASSYLADRLYEQYF
v_gene: TRBV6-5; d_gene: TRBD1; abundance: NA; j_gene: TRBJ1-3; CDR3nt: TGTGCCAGCAGCGGGACAGGGGGTAGTAACACCATATATTTT; CDR3aa: CASSGTGGSNTIYF
v_gene: TRBV19; d_gene: NA; abundance: NA; j_gene: TRBJ1-2; CDR3nt: TGTGCCAGTAGTGGGACACCCAACCCTAACTATGGCTACACCTTC; CDR3aa: CASSGTPNPNYGYTF
v_gene: TRBV5-1; d_gene: NA; abundance: once; j_gene: TRBJ2-2; CDR3nt: TGCGCCAGCTTCTCCGGGACACCGAACACCGGGGAGCTGTTTTTT; CDR3aa: CASFSGTPNTGELFF
v_gene: TRBV10-1; d_gene: NA; abundance: once; j_gene: TRBJ2-7; CDR3nt: TGCGCCAGCAGTGAGTCGAAAAATGGTGCGGAGCAGTACTTC; CDR3aa: CASSESKNGAEQYF
v_gene: TRBV30; d_gene: TRBD1; abundance: once; j_gene: TRBJ1-1; CDR3nt: TGTGCCTGGAGGGGACAGGGATACACTGAAGCTTTCTTT; CDR3aa: CAWRGQGYTEAFF
v_gene: TRBV14; d_gene: TRBD2; abundance: NA; j_gene: TRBJ2-1; CDR3nt: TGTGCCAGCAGCCAAGAAGCTCCGGGACTAGCGGGAGTGGCGAATGAGCAGTTCTTC; CDR3aa: CASSQEAPGLAGVANEQFF
v_gene: TRBV12-3/TRBV12-4; d_gene: TRBD1; abundance: once; j_gene: TRBJ2-7; CDR3nt: TGTGCCAGCAGTTTTTGGACAGGCGAGCAGTACTTC; CDR3aa: CASSFWTGEQYF
v_gene: TRBV30; d_gene: TRBD2; abundance: NA; j_gene: TRBJ2-7; CDR3nt: TGTGCCTGGAGTGTGGGGCGGGGGGAGGCCTACGAGCAGTACTTC; CDR3aa: CAWSVGRGEAYEQYF
v_gene: TRBV14; d_gene: TRBD2; abundance: once; j_gene: TRBJ2-3; CDR3nt: TGTGCCAGCAGCCCACTAGCGGGGGGCCCAGGAGATACGCAGTATTTT; CDR3aa: CASSPLAGGPGDTQYF
v_gene: TRBV21-1; d_gene: NA; abundance: NA; j_gene: TRBJ2-7; CDR3nt: TGTGCCAGCAACAAAGGCGAGGGGGGGAGACCAACCTACGAGCAGTACTTC; CDR3aa: CASNKGEGGRPTYEQYF
v_gene: TRBV7-9; d_gene: TRBD1; abundance: NA; j_gene: TRBJ2-7; CDR3nt: TGTGCCAGCAGTTCCTCTTTACTACAGGGGACCGCCTACGAGCAGTACTTC; CDR3aa: CASSSSLLQGTAYEQYF
v_gene: TRBV4-2; d_gene: TRBD2; abundance: few; j_gene: TRBJ2-2; CDR3nt: TGTGCCAGCAGCCAAGAGACTAGCGGAAGGAACACCGGGGAGCTGTTTTTT; CDR3aa: CASSQETSGRNTGELFF
v_gene: TRBV5-3; d_gene: TRBD1; abundance: once; j_gene: TRBJ1-1; CDR3nt: TGTGCCAGAAGCCGACAAGGGACAGAAATGAACACTGAAGCTTTCTTT; CDR3aa: CARSRQGTEMNTEAFF
v_gene: TRBV7-9; d_gene: NA; abundance: NA; j_gene: TRBJ1-1; CDR3nt: TGTGCCAGCAGCTTACAGGGGCCGAACACTGAAGCTTTCTTT; CDR3aa: CASSLQGPNTEAFF
v_gene: TRBV5-6; d_gene: NA; abundance: NA; j_gene: TRBJ1-1; CDR3nt: TGTGCCAGCAGCTTATATACTGAAGCTTTCTTT; CDR3aa: CASSLYTEAFF
v_gene: TRBV7-9; d_gene: TRBD2; abundance: NA; j_gene: TRBJ2-3; CDR3nt: TGTGCCAGCAGCTTCCCGGGAGGGCCGGCAGATACGCAGTATTTT; CDR3aa: CASSFPGGPADTQYF
v_gene: TRBV5-1; d_gene: TRBD2; abundance: NA; j_gene: TRBJ2-5; CDR3nt: TGCGCCAGCAGCTTGCCGGGGGGAGTGTTGGAGACCCAGTACTTC; CDR3aa: CASSLPGGVLETQYF
v_gene: TRBV25-1; d_gene: TRBD2; abundance: medium-sized; j_gene: TRBJ2-2; CDR3nt: TGTGCCAGCAGTGAATGGGAGGGCCTTAACACCGGGGAGCTGTTTTTT; CDR3aa: CASSEWEGLNTGELFF
v_gene: TRBV4-1; d_gene: NA; abundance: NA; j_gene: TRBJ1-6; CDR3nt: TGCGCCAGCAGCCAGGGGGACATACCTTATGGTCCCCTCCACTTT; CDR3aa: CASSQGDIPYGPLHF
v_gene: TRBV2; d_gene: TRBD1; abundance: NA; j_gene: TRBJ2-5; CDR3nt: TGTGCCAGCAGTGCCGGACAGGGCTGGGAGACCCAGTACTTC; CDR3aa: CASSAGQGWETQYF
v_gene: TRBV6-1; d_gene: TRBD1; abundance: NA; j_gene: TRBJ2-7; CDR3nt: TGTGCCAGCAGTGAATTGGGACAGGGGGCTTCGGAGCAGTACTTC; CDR3aa: CASSELGQGASEQYF
v_gene: TRBV28; d_gene: NA; abundance: NA; j_gene: TRBJ1-1; CDR3nt: TGTGCCAGCAGCGTAGCGGGGGCGAGGACTGAAGCTTTCTTT; CDR3aa: CASSVAGARTEAFF
v_gene: TRBV23-1; d_gene: TRBD2; abundance: NA; j_gene: TRBJ2-5; CDR3nt: TGCGCCAGCAGTCAATTGGGACTAGCGGGGCCCAGAGTCGATCAAGAGACCCAGTACTTC; CDR3aa: CASSQLGLAGPRVDQETQYF
v_gene: TRBV27; d_gene: TRBD2; abundance: NA; j_gene: TRBJ2-4; CDR3nt: TGTGCCAGCAGGTCAGCGGGGGGGGGTCTAGCCAAAAACATTCAGTACTTC; CDR3aa: CASRSAGGGLAKNIQYF
v_gene: TRBV6-5; d_gene: NA; abundance: NA; j_gene: TRBJ1-1; CDR3nt: TGTGCCAGCAGTTATCAGGTTCTCAAAGCTTTCACTGAAGCTTTCTTT; CDR3aa: CASSYQVLKAFTEAFF
v_gene: TRBV30; d_gene: NA; abundance: NA; j_gene: TRBJ1-5; CDR3nt: TGTGCCTGGAGTGTAGACAGTCCTTATAGCAATCAGCCCCAGCATTTT; CDR3aa: CAWSVDSPYSNQPQHF
v_gene: TRBV9; d_gene: NA; abundance: NA; j_gene: TRBJ1-2; CDR3nt: TGTGCCAGCAGCGTAGGTGGAACTTGGGACTCCTATGGCTACACCTTC; CDR3aa: CASSVGGTWDSYGYTF
v_gene: TRBV30; d_gene: NA; abundance: NA; j_gene: TRBJ1-5; CDR3nt: TGTGCCTGGACCGAAGGAGGTAGCAATCAGCCCCAGCATTTT; CDR3aa: CAWTEGGSNQPQHF